This is a list of T cell receptor beta chains from one sample in a study of PD-L1 blockade in urothelial cancer. Produced via immunoSEQ multiplex PCR; TCRdb's table is partial and in-frame only. Counted here are 100,000 or so clones, around 82% occurring once; the ten biggest clones make up about 2.3%. The specimen comprised PBMCs, sampled around atezolizumab (anti-PD-L1) treatment. The receptors come from a man aged 45-65 years with urothelial cancer. The CDR3 runs from the conserved cysteine through the conserved F or W. D genes are given only for firm matches. Size is omitted from some rows. Given values are once, few, many or a class for expanded clones.

clone_size j_call v_call d_call cdr3_nt cdr3_aa
- TRBJ2-3 TRBV7-3 TRBD2 TGTGCCAGCAGCCGAGGCGCGGGAGGGACAGATACGCAGTATTTT CASSRGAGGTDTQYF
- TRBJ2-1 TRBV7-2 TRBD2 TGTGCCAGCAGCTTAGCGCGGGGGGTCAATGAGCAGTTCTTC CASSLARGVNEQFF
- TRBJ2-1 TRBV7-9 TRBD2 TGTGCCAGCAGACCTACTAGCGCGGTCCTCTTC CASRPTSAVLF
- TRBJ2-3 TRBV11-3 TRBD2 TGTGCCAGCAGCTTCGGGCGGGAGTTAGATACGCAGTATTTT CASSFGRELDTQYF
- TRBJ1-3 TRBV28 TRBD1 TGTGCCAGCAGTATTCCGGGACAGGGGCTTACAGGAAACACCATATATTTT CASSIPGQGLTGNTIYF
- TRBJ1-4 TRBV23-1 - TGCGCCAGCACACGGGGGTTGGGAGGGTGTGGAACTAATGAAAAACTGTTTTTT CASTRGLGGCGTNEKLFF
- TRBJ1-4 TRBV4-2 - TGTGCCAGCAGCCCCTACAATGAAAAACTGTTTTTT CASSPYNEKLFF
- TRBJ2-1 TRBV11-1 - TGTGCCAGCAGCTTAGATGTTAGCGGCTACAATGAGCAGTTCTTC CASSLDVSGYNEQFF
- TRBJ2-7 TRBV28 - TGTGCCAGCAGTTCCACTCCGCTTTACGAGCAGTACTTC CASSSTPLYEQYF
- TRBJ2-7 TRBV4-1 TRBD1 TGCGCCAGCAGCCAAGCCGGGACAGGGGGCCCTCGGGAGCAGTACTTC CASSQAGTGGPREQYF
- TRBJ1-4 TRBV28 TRBD1 TGTGCCAGCAGTTTCCGGGACAGGGGCGAAAAACTGTTTTTT CASSFRDRGEKLFF
- TRBJ2-7 TRBV7-2 TRBD1 TGTGCCAGCAGCTTAACACTTGGACAGGGGGTCTACGAGCAGTACTTC CASSLTLGQGVYEQYF
once TRBJ1-4 TRBV18 TRBD1 TGTGCCAGCTCAAACTATCTGACCGGGACAGGGGATGAAAAACTGTTTTTT CASSNYLTGTGDEKLFF
- TRBJ1-1 TRBV28 - TGTGCCAGCAGTCCCGGGACTGAAGCTTTCTTT CASSPGTEAFF
- TRBJ2-3 TRBV30 TRBD2 TGTGCCTGGAGTTTTGGTAGCGGGAGAAGTTATACGCAGTATTTT CAWSFGSGRSYTQYF
once TRBJ1-1 TRBV27 - TGTGCCAGCAGTTTAAAGGCAGGGGTGTTCACTGAAGCTTTCTTT CASSLKAGVFTEAFF
few TRBJ1-2 TRBV6-6 - TGTGCCAGCAGACCCCTGGACTCGGCTTATGGCTACACCTTC CASRPLDSAYGYTF
- TRBJ2-7 TRBV18 - TGTGCCAGCTCACAGGACAAATCCTACGAGCAGTACTTC CASSQDKSYEQYF
- TRBJ2-1 TRBV21-1 - TGTGCCAAGGGACTAGCCGAGAGCAATGAGCAGTTCTTC CAKGLAESNEQFF
- TRBJ2-1 TRBV5-4 TRBD2 TGTGCCAGCAGCGTTGGTAGTGGCGGGAGATCGGTGAATGAGCAGTTCTTC CASSVGSGGRSVNEQFF
- TRBJ2-1 TRBV10-3 TRBD1 TGTGCCATCAGTGAAGCAGGGGACAGAGCCTACAATGAGCAGTTCTTC CAISEAGDRAYNEQFF
- TRBJ2-2 TRBV2 - TGTGCCAGCAGAACTGAGAACACCGGGGAGCTGTTTTTT CASRTENTGELFF
- TRBJ2-1 TRBV5-4 TRBD2 TGTGCCAGCAGCTTCCTAGCGGTTGCCTACAATGAGCAGTTCTTC CASSFLAVAYNEQFF